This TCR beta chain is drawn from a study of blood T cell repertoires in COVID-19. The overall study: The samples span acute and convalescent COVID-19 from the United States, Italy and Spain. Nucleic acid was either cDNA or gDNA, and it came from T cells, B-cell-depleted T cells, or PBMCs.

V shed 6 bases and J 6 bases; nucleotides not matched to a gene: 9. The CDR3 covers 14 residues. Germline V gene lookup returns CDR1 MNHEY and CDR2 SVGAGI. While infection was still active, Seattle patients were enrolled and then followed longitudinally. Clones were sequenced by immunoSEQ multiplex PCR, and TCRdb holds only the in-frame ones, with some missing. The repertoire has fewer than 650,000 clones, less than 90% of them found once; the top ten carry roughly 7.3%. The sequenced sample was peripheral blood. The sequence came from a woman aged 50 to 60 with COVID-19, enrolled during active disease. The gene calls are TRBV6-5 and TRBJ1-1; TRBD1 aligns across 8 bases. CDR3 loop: CASSEDREGPEAFF. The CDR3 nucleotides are TGTGCCAGCAGCGAGGACAGGGAGGGCCCTGAAGCTTTCTTT.